These 30 T cell receptor beta chains originate from one sample sequenced in a study of blood T cell repertoires in COVID-19. Data came from immunoSEQ multiplex PCR; TCRdb stores just in-frame clones and leaves some out. The sample consists of 52,000 or so clones, 90% of them appearing once. The material sequenced was peripheral blood. These receptors were taken from a human donor in a cohort sampled during active COVID-19.

The CDR3 region is CASTGQGPSGAKYTDTQYF. In DNA, the CDR3 is TGCGCCAGTACGGGACAGGGGCCCAGCGGGGCTAAATACACAGATACGCAGTATTTT. The chain combines TRBV5-1 with TRBJ2-3; 10 positions match TRBD1. V shed 8 bases, J shed 2 bases, and the junction held 20 bases outside the gene matches. This CDR3 is built from 19 residues. Germline V gene data show CDR1 as SGHRS and CDR2 as YFSETQ.

The chain carries TRBV6-5 and TRBJ1-5, with D possibly TRBD1 on 6 matching bases. V lost 6 bases and J 0 bases, leaving 12 bases between the germline ends. The CDR3 is 15 amino acids. Germline V gene data show CDR1 as MNHEY and CDR2 as SVGAGI. As DNA, the CDR3 is TGTGCCAGCAGCCGGACAGTACCTAGCAATCAGCCCCAGCATTTT. Translation: CASSRTVPSNQPQHF.

This chain links TRBV5-1 with TRBJ2-1, with 8 nucleotides matching TRBD2. The CDR3 totals 14 residues. V dropped 2 bases and J dropped 7; count of bases not matched to a gene: 5. Germline V gene lookup returns CDR1 SGHRS and CDR2 YFSETQ. In nucleotides, the CDR3 is TGCGCCAGCAGCTTAGCGGGAGATCTAAATGAGCAGTTCTTC. Encoded protein: CASSLAGDLNEQFF.

The chain employs TRBV29-1 and TRBJ1-4; D is perhaps TRBD1 (5 bases). This CDR3 comprises 13 residues. V was cut by 4 bases and J by 8 bases, with 14 bases left in between. Germline V gene data show CDR1 as SQVTM and CDR2 as ANQGSEA. The CDR3 DNA reads as TGCAGCGTTGGGGGCGGTTCGTGGGAAAAACTGTTTTTT. It codes for CSVGGGSWEKLFF.

V and J are TRBV3-1 (or the pseudogene TRBV3-2) and TRBJ2-7, with 15 bases matching TRBD2. CDR3 size: 17 residues. Germline V CDR1 and CDR2: LGHDT, YNNKEL (reference sequence). Trimming removed 1 base from V and 4 bases from J; junction bases left unmatched: 5. CDR3 amino acids: CASSQGTSGRAVYEQYF. CDR3 nucleotide sequence: TGTGCCAGCAGCCAAGGGACTAGCGGGAGGGCTGTGTACGAGCAGTACTTC.

V usage is TRBV7-9 and J usage is TRBJ1-4; 7 bases agree with TRBD1. Germline lookup yields CDR1 SEHNR and CDR2 FQNEAQ (reference sequence). V lost 1 base, J lost 7 bases, and 6 bases stayed unmatched. The CDR3 has 15 amino acids. In nucleotides, the CDR3 is TGTGCCAGCAGCTTAGAGACAGGGACCGGTGAAAAACTGTTTTTT. Residues: CASSLETGTGEKLFF.

V is TRBV6-5 and J is TRBJ2-7, with 9 bases fitting TRBD1. This CDR3 spans 14 amino acids. CDR1 and CDR2 (germline): MNHEY, SVGAGI. The V segment lost 5 bases and the J segment 2 bases; nucleotides outside the gene matches: 4. CDR3 DNA sequence: TGTGCCAGCAGTCGACAGGGGGAAGCCTACGAGCAGTACTTC. It is translated as CASSRQGEAYEQYF.

The CDR3 coding sequence is TGTGCCAGCTCACCACGGGGACTAGTGGCTGAAGCTTTCTTT. It translates to CASSPRGLVAEAFF. The V gene is TRBV18, the J gene TRBJ1-1; D possibly corresponds to TRBD1 (5 bases). V lost 1 base and J 6 bases, leaving 12 bases between the germline ends. This CDR3 spans 14 amino acids. From germline, CDR1 is KGHSH and CDR2 LQKENI.

CDR3 sequence reads: CATSDLREGETQYF. CDR3 DNA sequence: TGTGCCACCAGTGATTTGCGGGAGGGAGAGACCCAGTACTTC. V gene TRBV24-1 combines with J gene TRBJ2-5; 8 bases fit TRBD2. The CDR3 has 14 amino acids. Germline V gene sequence: CDR1 KGHDR, CDR2 SFDVKD. V trimming: 0 bases; J trimming: 4 bases; junction bases outside the gene matches: 0.

This rearrangement joins TRBV6-5 to TRBJ2-5, with D maybe TRBD1 (5 bases). Trimming left V 2 bases short and J 2 bases short, with 9 bases between. The CDR3 is made up of 14 amino acids. Germline-derived CDR1 and CDR2 are MNHEY and SVGAGI. As DNA, the CDR3 is TGTGCCAGCAGTTACACGGACAAACAAGAGACCCAGTACTTC. Its protein is CASSYTDKQETQYF.

The chain employs TRBV5-1 and TRBJ2-7; 7 bases map to TRBD1. Trimming removed 3 bases from V and 5 bases from J; junction bases left unmatched: 11. From germline, CDR1 is SGHRS and CDR2 YFSETQ. CDR3 size: 15 residues. Here the CDR3 DNA reads TGCGCCAGCAGCTCTGCCGTAAGACAGGGCCACGAGCAGTACTTC. Its translation is CASSSAVRQGHEQYF.

The chain uses TRBV30 and TRBJ1-1; no clear D gene. Germline-derived CDR1 and CDR2 are GTSNPN and SVGIG (reference sequence). The CDR3 contains 13 residues. V lost 1 base and J 5 bases, leaving 11 bases between the germline ends. For the CDR3, the DNA is TGTGCCTGGAGTGGAGGACTGGGTACTGAAGCTTTCTTT. Translated, it gives CAWSGGLGTEAFF.

The chain joins TRBV11-2 to TRBJ2-7; TRBD1 aligns across 7 bases. From germline, CDR1 is SGHAT and CDR2 FQNNGV. This CDR3 has 17 residues. Germline trimming cut 2 bases from V and 2 bases from J; bases unmatched to any gene: 12. CDR3 DNA sequence: TGTGCCAGCAGCTTACAGCCCTCTCAACAGGGGCCCTACGAGCAGTACTTC. Its protein product is CASSLQPSQQGPYEQYF.

The chain couples TRBV5-4 to TRBJ2-2, with 9 bases that match TRBD2. Germline V gene sequence: CDR1 SGHNT, CDR2 YYREEE (reference sequence). Trimming removed 0 bases from V and 0 bases from J; junction bases left unmatched: 3. This CDR3 is built from 17 residues. CDR3 residues: CASSLGLADTNTGELFF. CDR3 bases: TGTGCCAGCAGCTTGGGACTAGCGGACACGAACACCGGGGAGCTGTTTTTT. Full variable domain (outside the CDR3, taken from reference TRBV5-4 and TRBJ2-2): ETGVTQSPTHLIKTRGQQVTLRCSSQSGHNTVSWYQQALGQGPQFIFQYYREEENGRGNFPPRFSGLQFPNYSSELNVNALELDDSALYLCASSLGLADTNTGELFFGEGSRLTVL.

This clone was found once. The rearrangement uses TRBV5-1 and TRBJ2-1; 8 positions match TRBD2. Trimming removed 0 bases from V and 8 bases from J; junction bases left unmatched: 7. The germline CDR1 and CDR2 sequences are SGHRS and YFSETQ. This CDR3 has 15 residues. The CDR3 loop reads CASSLVGTSGDEQFF. The CDR3 nucleotides are TGCGCCAGCAGCTTGGTAGGGACTAGTGGGGATGAGCAGTTCTTC.

The chain uses TRBV7-2 and TRBJ2-5; no clear D gene. Trimming took 5 bases from V and 2 from J, leaving 3 bases between them. Germline assignment: CDR1 SGHTA and CDR2 FQGNSA. The CDR3 loop spans 11 amino acids. CDR3 loop: CASSPQETQYF. The CDR3 DNA follows: TGTGCCAGCAGCCCGCAAGAGACCCAGTACTTC.

V and J are TRBV12-3 or TRBV12-4 and TRBJ1-1; D is perhaps TRBD1 (5 bases). CDR3 size: 13 residues. Trimming took off 8 bases at V and 4 bases at J, with 14 bases between the two ends. As DNA, the CDR3 is TGTGCCAGCGTGGGGCAATTCCCCACTGAAGCTTTCTTT. This translates into CASVGQFPTEAFF.

The chain carries TRBV5-4 and TRBJ2-1; 7 bases map to TRBD1. With V trimmed by 1 base and J by 7 bases, 2 bases remained unmatched. The CDR3 runs 13 residues. CDR1 and CDR2 from the germline V gene are SGHNT and YYREEE (reference sequence). CDR3 in DNA: TGTGCCAGCAGCTTGACAGGGGATAATGAGCAGTTCTTC. Amino acid sequence: CASSLTGDNEQFF.

The chain links TRBV5-1 to TRBJ2-1; maybe TRBD1 (5 bases). Germline CDR1 and CDR2: SGHRS and YFSETQ. V was shortened by 3 bases and J by 5 bases, with 15 bases between the two germline ends. CDR3 length: 15 residues. This CDR3 reads CASSYAGIRNNEQFF. CDR3 nucleotide sequence: TGCGCCAGCAGCTACGCAGGGATTAGAAACAATGAGCAGTTCTTC.

The CDR3 loop is CASSLGQRGHNEQFF. The CDR3 bases are TGTGCCAGCAGCTTGGGCCAGCGGGGCCACAATGAGCAGTTCTTC. The chain combines TRBV5-4 with TRBJ2-1, with TRBD2 matching 7 bases. The germline V gene has CDR1 SGHNT and CDR2 YYREEE (reference sequence). V lost 0 bases and J lost 5; bases outside the gene matches: 5. The CDR3 loop spans 15 amino acids.

The chain recombines TRBV28 with TRBJ2-1; no reliable D call. The length of the CDR3 is 14 residues. Germline V gene sequence: CDR1 MDHEN, CDR2 SYDVKM. The germline V and J ends were trimmed by 4 bases and 6 bases, with 13 bases remaining between them. The chain's CDR3 is CASSSGSLANEQFF. For the CDR3, the DNA is TGTGCCAGCAGTTCGGGTAGTTTGGCCAATGAGCAGTTCTTC.

This clone is medium-sized within its sample. The V and J genes are TRBV19 and TRBJ1-1; tentative D call: TRBD1 (5 bases). V lost 1 base to trimming and J lost 1 base, with 7 bases between them. The CDR3 spans 14 residues. Germline V gene sequence: CDR1 LNHDA, CDR2 SQIVND (reference sequence). This chain's CDR3 is CASSIGRGNTEAFF. CDR3 coding DNA: TGTGCCAGTAGTATAGGTAGGGGGAACACTGAAGCTTTCTTT.

The genes are TRBV11-2 and TRBJ1-5; unclear D gene. The CDR3 contains 13 residues. Per the germline V gene, CDR1 is SGHAT and CDR2 is FQNNGV. V was trimmed by 3 bases and J by 5 bases, leaving 8 bases between them. This CDR3 reads CASSFQFDQPQHF. The CDR3 DNA is TGTGCCAGCAGCTTTCAGTTCGATCAGCCCCAGCATTTT.

The chain carries TRBV13 and TRBJ2-4, with D tentatively TRBD2 (6 bases). Germline V gives CDR1 PRHDT, CDR2 FYEKMQ (reference sequence). This CDR3 region has 17 residues. V lost 5 bases and J lost 0, with 17 bases in between. The CDR3 spells CASSPKFAGIAKNIQYF. The DNA for the CDR3 is TGTGCCAGCAGCCCAAAGTTCGCGGGAATAGCCAAAAACATTCAGTACTTC.

Details on this clone: It is unclear where the CDR3 begins or ends on the DNA, so no DNA is shown, and the CDR3 is as TCRdb lists it. This chain joins TRBV6-5 and TRBJ2-1; the table's D call, TRBD1, was not checked against the DNA. 15 amino acids form the CDR3, both terminal residues included. Germline CDR1 is MNHEY and CDR2 is SVGAGI. The CDR3 region is CASSSFWRRGDEQFF.

The J gene is TRBJ1-2, the V gene TRBV6-5; weak D call: TRBD1 (6 bases). The germline V gene has CDR1 MNHEY and CDR2 SVGAGI. The germline V and J ends were trimmed by 2 bases and 2 bases, with 9 bases remaining between them. This CDR3 comprises 14 residues. CDR3 in amino acids: CASSYGGSNYGYTF. Here the CDR3 DNA reads TGTGCCAGCAGTTACGGGGGCAGCAACTATGGCTACACCTTC.

This clone was observed a few times. The rearrangement joins TRBV7-9 to TRBJ1-2, with 9 nucleotides matching TRBD1. Germline trimming cut 5 bases from V and 7 bases from J; bases unmatched to any gene: 5. This CDR3 comprises 13 residues. Germline V gene lookup returns CDR1 SEHNR and CDR2 FQNEAQ (reference sequence). The CDR3 region is CASSRTGEAGYTF. The DNA for the CDR3 is TGTGCCAGCAGCCGGACAGGGGAGGCTGGCTACACCTTC.

The chain is built from TRBV5-5 and TRBJ1-2; 8 positions agree with TRBD1. With 3 bases clipped from V and 8 bases from J, the junction kept 21 bases outside the gene matches. From germline, CDR1 is SGHKS and CDR2 YYEKEE (reference sequence). The CDR3 length is 18 residues. The CDR3 protein is CASSYLSSGQGLVGGYTF. CDR3 sequence (DNA): TGTGCCAGCAGCTACCTATCCAGCGGACAGGGATTGGTAGGAGGCTACACCTTC. The full variable domain, in which reference TRBV5-5 and TRBJ1-2 provide the parts outside the CDR3, is DAGVTQSPTHLIKTRGQQVTLRCSPISGHKSVSWYQQVLGQGPQFIFQYYEKEERGRGNFPDRFSARQFPNYSSELNVNALLLGDSALYLCASSYLSSGQGLVGGYTFGSGTRLTVV.

J is TRBJ2-7 and V is TRBV3-1 (or the pseudogene TRBV3-2); no firm D call. Trimming took off 1 base at V and 2 bases at J, with 9 bases between the two ends. Germline lookup yields CDR1 LGHDT and CDR2 YNNKEL (reference sequence). The CDR3 runs to 14 residues. The CDR3 loop is CASSQGTRPYEQYF. The CDR3 bases are TGTGCCAGCAGCCAAGGTACCAGGCCCTACGAGCAGTACTTC.

The chain is built from TRBV6-5 and TRBJ1-1; no clear D gene. The germline V gene encodes CDR1 MNHEY and CDR2 SVGAGI. The CDR3 spans 12 residues. V lost 7 bases and J 4 bases, leaving 10 bases between the germline ends. CDR3: CASTTPGTEAFF. In DNA form, the CDR3 reads TGTGCCAGCACCACCCCGGGCACTGAAGCTTTCTTT.